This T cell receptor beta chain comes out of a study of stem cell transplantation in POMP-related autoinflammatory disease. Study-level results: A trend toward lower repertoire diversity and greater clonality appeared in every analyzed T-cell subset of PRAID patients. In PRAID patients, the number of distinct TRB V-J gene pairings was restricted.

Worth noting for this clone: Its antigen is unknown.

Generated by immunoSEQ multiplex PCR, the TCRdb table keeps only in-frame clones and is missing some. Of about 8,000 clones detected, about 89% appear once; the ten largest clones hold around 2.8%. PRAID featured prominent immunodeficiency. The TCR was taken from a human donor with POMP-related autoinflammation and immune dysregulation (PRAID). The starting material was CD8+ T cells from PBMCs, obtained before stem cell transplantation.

In DNA form, the CDR3 reads TGTGCCACCAGCAGGACCGGGATCCATCAGCCCCAGCATTTT. Protein: CATSRTGIHQPQHF. The chain joins TRBV15 to TRBJ1-5; D remains ambiguous. V was clipped by 3 bases and J by 5 bases, with 11 bases between them. CDR1 is LNHNV and CDR2 is YYDKDF in the germline V gene (reference sequence). CDR3 length: 14 amino acids. The full variable domain, completed using reference TRBV15 and TRBJ1-5, is DAMVIQNPRYQVTQFGKPVTLSCSQTLNHNVMYWYQQKSSQAPKLLFHYYDKDFNNEADTPDNFQSRRPNTSFCFLDIRSPGLGDTAMYLCATSRTGIHQPQHFGDGTRLSIL.